This T cell receptor beta chain appears in the sequencing data of a study of cytomegalovirus exposure and HLA in healthy donors. Whole-study findings and limits: In a later analysis, HLA-associated TCR beta chains were more clonally expanded than equally common others. The study carried out a later analysis of TCR beta sequences. It associated some 17,000 of them with specific HLA alleles at a false discovery rate of 0.05.

PCR was performed using 60 Vbeta and 13 Jbeta primers. The table came from immunoSEQ multiplex PCR; TCRdb's copy has only in-frame clones and leaves some out. The sample contains fewer than 130,000 clones, more than 60% of which appear only once. The CDR3 is 14 amino acids. V lost 3 bases, J lost 4 bases, and 3 bases stayed unmatched. Germline V lookup: CDR1 SGHKS, CDR2 YYEKEE (reference sequence). This clone occurred a few times. The antigen is undetermined. The sample taken for sequencing was PBMCs. The receptor was isolated from a female donor in good health and CMV-seropositive. J is TRBJ2-1 and V is TRBV5-5, with 8 bases that match TRBD2. Here the CDR3 reads CASSSGGQYNEQFF. In nucleotides, the CDR3 is TGTGCCAGCAGCTCGGGGGGGCAATACAATGAGCAGTTCTTC.